Below, 28 T cell receptor beta chains from the same sample are listed, as sequenced in a study of OX40 agonist ivuxolimab in advanced cancers. This table comes from immunoSEQ multiplex PCR, and its TCRdb copy is limited to in-frame clones, with some not included. The sample records some 60,000 clones, about 90% being singletons. The material sequenced was CD4+ or CD8+ T cells sorted from blood, taken in a trial of the OX40 agonist ivuxolimab. The receptors shown here come from an adult with an advanced solid tumor such as melanoma, head and neck, liver or kidney cancer.

The chain is built from TRBV18 and TRBJ1-5; the D gene is possibly TRBD1 (5 bases). V lost 3 bases and J lost 5, with 11 bases in between. This CDR3 region has 14 residues. In germline, CDR1 is KGHSH, CDR2 LQKENI. CDR3 amino acids: CASSPGGRDQPQHF. The CDR3 nucleotides are TGTGCCAGCTCACCGGGGGGTCGCGATCAGCCCCAGCATTTT.

The chain links TRBV6-5 to TRBJ1-3, with D unclear. CDR1 and CDR2 (germline): MNHEY, SVGAGI. Trimming removed 4 bases at V and 4 bases at J, with 5 bases between. This CDR3 region has 12 residues. This CDR3 is CASSSRGNTIYF. The CDR3 DNA follows: TGTGCCAGCAGTTCCAGGGGAAACACCATATATTTT.

The chain carries TRBV27 and TRBJ2-1; no clear D. V lost 2 bases and J lost 1, with 12 bases in between. The CDR3 contains 16 residues. The germline CDR1 and CDR2 sequences are MNHEY and SMNVEV (reference sequence). CDR3 sequence: CASSLVPSSSYNEQFF. DNA of the CDR3: TGTGCCAGCAGTTTAGTCCCCAGTAGTTCCTACAATGAGCAGTTCTTC.

The J gene is TRBJ2-5, the V gene TRBV29-1; 9 bases line up with TRBD2. The CDR3 consists of 13 residues. Germline CDR1 is SQVTM and CDR2 is ANQGSEA. The V segment lost 7 bases and the J segment 1 base; nucleotides outside the gene matches: 4. The CDR3, as DNA: TGCAGCGGCGGGAGGGGGGTCCAAGAGACCCAGTACTTC. This sequence encodes CSGGRGVQETQYF.

The chain recombines TRBV9 with TRBJ1-1; TRBD1 might be the D (5 bases). With 3 bases removed from V and 8 bases from J, the gap between germline ends came to 23 bases. CDR1 is SGDLS, CDR2 YYNGEE, per germline. This CDR3 comprises 16 residues. The CDR3 DNA follows: TGTGCCAGCAGCGCAGGCGGAATCGGTTGGGGGACCGAAGCTTTCTTT. Its translation is CASSAGGIGWGTEAFF.

The chain recombines TRBV5-4 with TRBJ1-5, with D possibly matching TRBD1 (6 bases). Trimming cost V 2 bases and J 7 bases, with 19 bases left between them. There are 16 residues in the CDR3. Looked up from germline, CDR1 is SGHNT and CDR2 is YYREEE (reference sequence). The CDR3 region has the DNA TGTGCCAGCAGCTTAACGGCAGGGGCGCGGGAACAGCCCCAGCATTTT. This codes for CASSLTAGAREQPQHF.

This clone was picked up a small number of times. The V call is TRBV25-1, the J call TRBJ1-2; 9 bases are a match to TRBD1. The V segment lost 6 bases and the J segment 6 bases; nucleotides outside the gene matches: 5. The CDR3 is 13 amino acids. Germline V CDR1 and CDR2: MGHDK, SYGVNS. Here the CDR3 DNA reads TGTGCCAGCAGGGGAGACAGGGGGGATGGCTACACCTTC. It codes for CASRGDRGDGYTF.

This chain connects TRBV5-5 to TRBJ2-2; a possible D gene is TRBD1 (6 bases). The V gene's germline CDR1 is SGHKS and CDR2 YYEKEE (reference sequence). The CDR3 totals 15 residues. V was cut by 1 base and J by 6 bases, with 13 bases left in between. The CDR3 is CASSLLAGVSGELFF. The CDR3, as DNA: TGTGCCAGCAGCTTGCTGGCAGGGGTGTCCGGGGAGCTGTTTTTT.

The chain joins TRBV6-5 to TRBJ1-1, with 7 bases matching TRBD1. CDR1 and CDR2 (germline): MNHEY, SVGAGI. Trimming took 2 bases from V and 0 from J; bases not matched to a gene: 3. CDR3 size: 15 residues. The CDR3 is CASSYGGQLNTEAFF. CDR3 DNA: TGTGCCAGCAGTTACGGGGGACAGCTGAACACTGAAGCTTTCTTT.

The V gene is TRBV7-9, the J gene TRBJ2-3; no firm D call. Germline lookup yields CDR1 SEHNR and CDR2 FQNEAQ (reference sequence). The CDR3 extends over 11 amino acids. V dropped 5 bases and J dropped 2 bases, with 2 bases sitting between them. The CDR3 loop reads CASSTTDTQYF. The CDR3 DNA follows: TGTGCCAGCAGCACCACAGATACGCAGTATTTT.

The chain is built from TRBV25-1 and TRBJ1-5; possibly TRBD1 for D (6 bases). Germline CDR1 is MGHDK and CDR2 is SYGVNS. Trimming stripped 6 bases from V and 13 bases from J, with 19 bases between. The CDR3 is 13 amino acids. DNA for the CDR3: TGTGCCAGCAGGGGCCAGGGGCAATCCGGTCAGCATTTT. Amino acids: CASRGQGQSGQHF.

This clone occurred a few times. The rearrangement joins TRBV7-8 to TRBJ1-1; no reliable D call. This CDR3 contains 14 residues. Per the germline V gene, CDR1 is SGHVS and CDR2 is FQNEAQ. V was pared by 1 base and J by 5 bases, with 11 bases between. The CDR3 spells CASSLVAVGTEAFF. The CDR3 DNA follows: TGTGCCAGCAGCTTAGTGGCGGTGGGGACTGAAGCTTTCTTT.

The rearrangement links TRBV6-5 to TRBJ1-4, with 10 positions matching TRBD1. The germline gives CDR1 MNHEY, CDR2 SVGAGI. Unmatched junction bases numbered 3, after V lost 6 bases and J lost 8 bases. CDR3 length: 13 residues. CDR3 nucleotide sequence: TGTGCCAGCAGCCTGGACAGGGGGGAAAAACTGTTTTTT. Its protein product is CASSLDRGEKLFF.

V and J are TRBV2 and TRBJ1-1; D gene unclear. V dropped 4 bases and J dropped 1 base, with 7 bases sitting between them. The germline V gene has CDR1 SNHLY and CDR2 FYNNEI. CDR3 length: 13 amino acids. The CDR3 is CASSGQQNTEAFF. CDR3 in DNA: TGTGCCAGCAGTGGCCAGCAGAACACTGAAGCTTTCTTT.

V is TRBV19 and J is TRBJ2-3; 13 bases map to TRBD2. Unmatched junction bases numbered 6, after V lost 10 bases and J lost 5 bases. The CDR3 has 14 residues. CDR1 is LNHDA, CDR2 SQIVND, per germline (reference sequence). Here the CDR3 DNA reads TGTGCCACCGCCGGACTAGCGGGAGAAGATACGCAGTATTTT. It encodes CATAGLAGEDTQYF.

V is TRBV5-8 and J is TRBJ1-2, with 7 bases fitting TRBD1. The ends lost 1 base at V and 4 bases at J; junction bases unmatched: 4. CDR1 and CDR2 (germline): SGHTS, YDEGEE. This CDR3 contains 14 residues. CDR3 bases: TGTGCCAGCAGCTTGTCCCGGACAGGCTATGGCTACACCTTC. It specifies CASSLSRTGYGYTF.

The genes are TRBV30 and TRBJ2-3; TRBD2 agrees at 11 bases. Germline lookup yields CDR1 GTSNPN and CDR2 SVGIG (reference sequence). The length of the CDR3 is 13 residues. Unmatched junction bases numbered 8, after V lost 1 base and J lost 14 bases. The CDR3 region is CAWSGLAGGSWYF. DNA for the CDR3: TGTGCCTGGAGTGGGCTAGCGGGAGGCTCGTGGTATTTT.

This clone was recorded only once. The genes are TRBV11-3 and TRBJ2-7; 8 nucleotides line up with TRBD2. Germline V gene data show CDR1 as SGHNT and CDR2 as YENEEA. After removal of 1 base from V and 0 bases from J, the junction contained 2 bases not matched to a gene. The CDR3 loop spans 15 amino acids. CDR3 protein: CASSLAGGPSYEQYF. CDR3 nucleotide sequence: TGTGCCAGCAGCTTAGCGGGAGGGCCCTCCTACGAGCAGTACTTC.

This clone was seen a single time. This chain connects TRBV5-1 to TRBJ2-3; D uncertain. Germline CDR1 SGHRS, CDR2 YFSETQ. The CDR3 has 11 amino acids. V lost 0 bases and J lost 6, with 2 bases in between. CDR3 coding DNA: TGCGCCAGCAGCTTGGCCGATACGCAGTATTTT. As protein: CASSLADTQYF.

The V gene is TRBV7-2, the J gene TRBJ2-7; tentative D call: TRBD2 (6 bases). This CDR3 is built from 14 residues. The V gene's germline CDR1 is SGHTA and CDR2 FQGNSA. Deletions cut 2 bases from V and 3 bases from J, with 11 bases between. DNA for the CDR3: TGTGCCAGCAGCTTAAGATCCGGGAGCTACGAGCAGTACTTC. Its protein product is CASSLRSGSYEQYF.

The chain employs TRBV7-2 and TRBJ2-3, with D possibly TRBD1 on 5 matching bases. Germline V lookup: CDR1 SGHTA, CDR2 FQGNSA. The CDR3 sequence is 14 residues long. The V gene lost 1 base and the J gene lost 3 bases, with 8 bases spanning the gap. CDR3 in amino acids: CASSLEGLTDTQYF. The CDR3 DNA reads TGTGCCAGCAGCTTAGAGGGGTTAACAGATACGCAGTATTTT.

The sample holds one count of this clone. V gene TRBV6-5 combines with J gene TRBJ1-2; D is undetermined. Germline V lookup: CDR1 MNHEY, CDR2 SVGAGI. V lost 5 bases to trimming and J lost 8 bases, with 18 bases between them. This CDR3 has 14 amino acids. The CDR3 sequence is CASSAPGSTGGYTF. CDR3 sequence (DNA): TGTGCCAGCAGTGCTCCGGGTTCAACGGGAGGCTACACCTTC.

This rearrangement joins TRBV11-3 to TRBJ2-2; 8 bases match TRBD1. Germline values: CDR1 SGHNT, CDR2 YENEEA. V was clipped by 5 bases and J by 5 bases; unmatched bases: 7. The CDR3 is made up of 15 amino acids. This CDR3 reads CASSPPGGRTGELFF. CDR3 coding DNA: TGTGCCAGCAGCCCCCCAGGGGGCAGGACCGGGGAGCTGTTTTTT.

The gene calls are TRBV5-5 and TRBJ2-3, with D possibly TRBD1 on 5 matching bases. Germline V lookup: CDR1 SGHKS, CDR2 YYEKEE (reference sequence). V was shortened by 0 bases and J by 3 bases, with 11 bases between the two germline ends. This CDR3 region has 15 residues. The CDR3 spells CASSLALAGTDTQYF. CDR3 DNA: TGTGCCAGCAGCTTGGCCCTGGCAGGGACAGATACGCAGTATTTT.

The chain combines TRBV4-1 with TRBJ1-5; no clear D gene. CDR3 length: 15 residues. CDR1 is MGHRA, CDR2 YSYEKL, per germline. Trimming stripped 0 bases from V and 9 bases from J, with 15 bases between. The CDR3 region has the DNA TGCGCCAGCAGCCAAGAGGGTTTGGGGTCCCGGCCCCAGCATTTT. Amino acids: CASSQEGLGSRPQHF.

The rearrangement uses TRBV5-4 and TRBJ1-2; tentative D call: TRBD1 (5 bases). Germline CDR1 reads SGHNT; CDR2 reads YYREEE (reference sequence). The CDR3 runs to 13 residues. V lost 2 bases and J lost 8, with 13 bases in between. For the CDR3, the DNA is TGTGCCAGCAGCTTCGGGGGTCCCAAAGGCTACACCTTC. Residues: CASSFGGPKGYTF.

The chain employs TRBV21-1 and TRBJ2-3. TRBV21-1 corresponds to a pseudogene. This CDR3 has 14 amino acids. CDR3 protein: CASTEGPGTDTQYF. The DNA of the CDR3 is TGTGCCAGCACTGAAGGGCCGGGCACAGATACGCAGTATTTT.

The rearrangement uses TRBV2 and TRBJ2-1; possibly TRBD1 for D (5 bases). Germline CDR1 and CDR2: SNHLY and FYNNEI. The length of the CDR3 is 12 residues. Between the trimmed V and J ends, which lost 1 base and 14 bases, there was a span of 12 bases. CDR3 in amino acids: CASSEGQHKKFF. The DNA of the CDR3 is TGTGCCAGCAGTGAAGGACAGCATAAGAAGTTCTTC.